This T cell receptor (beta chain) was profiled in a study of cytomegalovirus exposure and HLA in healthy donors. The CDR3 sequence is 13 residues long. Germline trimming cut 3 bases from V and 7 bases from J; bases unmatched to any gene: 6. CDR1 SGDLS and CDR2 YYNGEE come from the germline V gene. 60 Vbeta and 13 Jbeta primers were used in PCR. Assay used: immunoSEQ multiplex PCR; TCRdb lists only in-frame clones, some missing. The repertoire holds approximately 120,000 clones, with roughly 79% as singletons. Material: PBMCs. The clonotype was recovered from a woman younger than 45 in good health and CMV-seronegative. V is TRBV9 and J is TRBJ1-1, with 7 bases identical to TRBD1. In DNA, the CDR3 is TGTGCCAGCAGCGGAGGGGACAGACTTGAAGCTTTCTTT. It is translated as CASSGGDRLEAFF.